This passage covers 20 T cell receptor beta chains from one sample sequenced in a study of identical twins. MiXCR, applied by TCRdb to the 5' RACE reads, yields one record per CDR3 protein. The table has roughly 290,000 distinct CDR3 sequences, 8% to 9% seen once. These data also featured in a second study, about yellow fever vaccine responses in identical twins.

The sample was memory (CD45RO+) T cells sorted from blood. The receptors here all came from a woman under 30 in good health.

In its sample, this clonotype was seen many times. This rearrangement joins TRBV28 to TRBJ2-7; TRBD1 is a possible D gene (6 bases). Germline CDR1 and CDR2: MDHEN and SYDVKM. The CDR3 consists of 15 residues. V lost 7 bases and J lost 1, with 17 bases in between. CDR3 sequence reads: CASTVPGHRSYEQYF. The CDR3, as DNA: TGTGCCAGCACCGTACCGGGACACAGGTCCTACGAGCAGTACTTC.

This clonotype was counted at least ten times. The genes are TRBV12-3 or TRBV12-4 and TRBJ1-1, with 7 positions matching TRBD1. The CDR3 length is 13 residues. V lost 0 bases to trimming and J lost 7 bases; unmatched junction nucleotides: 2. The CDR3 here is CASSLAQGGEAFF. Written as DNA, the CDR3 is TGTGCCAGCAGTTTAGCGCAGGGGGGTGAAGCTTTCTTT.

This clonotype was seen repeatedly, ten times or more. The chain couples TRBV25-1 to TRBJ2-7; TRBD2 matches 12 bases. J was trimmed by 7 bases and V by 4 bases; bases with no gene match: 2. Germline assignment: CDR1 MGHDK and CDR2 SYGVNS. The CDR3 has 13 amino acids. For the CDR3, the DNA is TGTGCCAGCAGTGTTCTAGCGGGAGGGGAGCAGTACTTC. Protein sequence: CASSVLAGGEQYF.

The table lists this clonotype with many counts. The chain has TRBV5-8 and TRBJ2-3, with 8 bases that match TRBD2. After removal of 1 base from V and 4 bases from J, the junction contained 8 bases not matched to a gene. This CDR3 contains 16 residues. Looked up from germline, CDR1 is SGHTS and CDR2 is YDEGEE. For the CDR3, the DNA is TGTGCCAGCAGCTTGTGGGCGGGAGGCAAAGCAGATACGCAGTATTTT. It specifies CASSLWAGGKADTQYF.

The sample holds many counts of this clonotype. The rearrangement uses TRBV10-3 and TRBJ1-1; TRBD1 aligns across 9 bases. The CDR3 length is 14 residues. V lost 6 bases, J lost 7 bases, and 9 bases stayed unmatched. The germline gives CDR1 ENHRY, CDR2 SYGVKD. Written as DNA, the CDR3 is TGTGCCATCAGCTCCCCGGGACAGGGATTTGAAGCTTTCTTT. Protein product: CAISSPGQGFEAFF.

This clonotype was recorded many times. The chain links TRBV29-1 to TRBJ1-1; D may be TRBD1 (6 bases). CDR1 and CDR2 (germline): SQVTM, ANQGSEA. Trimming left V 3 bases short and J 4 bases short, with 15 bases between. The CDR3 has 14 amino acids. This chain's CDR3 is CSVDLKQGFTEAFF. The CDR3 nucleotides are TGCAGCGTTGATCTAAAACAGGGTTTCACTGAAGCTTTCTTT. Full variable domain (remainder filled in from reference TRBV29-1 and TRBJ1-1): SAVISQKPSRDICQRGTSLTIQCQVDSQVTMMFWYRQQPGQSLTLIATANQGSEATYESGFVIDKFPISRPNLTFSTLTVSNMSPEDSSIYLCSVDLKQGFTEAFFGQGTRLTVV.

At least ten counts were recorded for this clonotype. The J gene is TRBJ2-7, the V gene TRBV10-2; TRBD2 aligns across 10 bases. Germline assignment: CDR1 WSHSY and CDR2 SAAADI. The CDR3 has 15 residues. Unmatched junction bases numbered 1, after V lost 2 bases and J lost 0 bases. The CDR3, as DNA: TGCGCCAGCAGTGAGGCTAGCGGGAGCTCCTACGAGCAGTACGTC. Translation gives CASSEASGSSYEQYV.

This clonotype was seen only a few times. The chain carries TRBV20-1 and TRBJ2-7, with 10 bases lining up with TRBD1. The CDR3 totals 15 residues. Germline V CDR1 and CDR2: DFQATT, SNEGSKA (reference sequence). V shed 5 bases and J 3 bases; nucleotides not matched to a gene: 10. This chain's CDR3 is CSADDSGTGDYEQYF. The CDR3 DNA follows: TGCAGTGCTGACGACTCCGGGACAGGGGACTACGAGCAGTACTTC.

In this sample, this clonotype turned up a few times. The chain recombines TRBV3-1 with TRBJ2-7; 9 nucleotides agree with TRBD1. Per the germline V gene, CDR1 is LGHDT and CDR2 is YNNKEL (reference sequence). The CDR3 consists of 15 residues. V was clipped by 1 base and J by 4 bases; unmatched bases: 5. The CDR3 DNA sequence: TGTGCCAGCAGCCAAGGGACAGGGGCTACATACGAGCAGTACTTC. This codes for CASSQGTGATYEQYF.

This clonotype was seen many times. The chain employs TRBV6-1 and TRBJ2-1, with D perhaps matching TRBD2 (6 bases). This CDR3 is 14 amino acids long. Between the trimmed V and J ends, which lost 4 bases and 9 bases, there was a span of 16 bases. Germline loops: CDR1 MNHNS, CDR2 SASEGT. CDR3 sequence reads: CASSVHSGGTEQFF. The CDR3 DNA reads TGTGCCAGCAGTGTCCATAGTGGGGGGACTGAGCAGTTCTTC.

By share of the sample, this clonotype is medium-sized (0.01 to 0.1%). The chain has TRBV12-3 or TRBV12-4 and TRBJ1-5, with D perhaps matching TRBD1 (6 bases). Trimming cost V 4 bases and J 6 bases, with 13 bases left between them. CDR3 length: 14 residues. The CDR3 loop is CASSWGDRRQPQHF. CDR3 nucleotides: TGTGCCAGCAGTTGGGGAGACAGGCGTCAGCCCCAGCATTTT.

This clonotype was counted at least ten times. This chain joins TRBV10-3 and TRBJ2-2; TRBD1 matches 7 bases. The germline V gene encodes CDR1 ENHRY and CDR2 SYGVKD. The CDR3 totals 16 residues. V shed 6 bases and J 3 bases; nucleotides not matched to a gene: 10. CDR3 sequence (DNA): TGTGCCATCAGCAAGACAGGGAACAGTGACACCGGGGAGCTGTTTTTT. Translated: CAISKTGNSDTGELFF.

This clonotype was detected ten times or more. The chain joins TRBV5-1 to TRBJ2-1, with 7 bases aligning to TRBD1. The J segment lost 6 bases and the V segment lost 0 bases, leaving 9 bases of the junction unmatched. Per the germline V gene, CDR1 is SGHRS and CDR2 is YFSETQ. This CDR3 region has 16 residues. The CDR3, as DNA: TGCGCCAGCAGCTTGGGGGGACAGACTGCTGTCAATGAGCAGTTCTTC. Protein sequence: CASSLGGQTAVNEQFF.

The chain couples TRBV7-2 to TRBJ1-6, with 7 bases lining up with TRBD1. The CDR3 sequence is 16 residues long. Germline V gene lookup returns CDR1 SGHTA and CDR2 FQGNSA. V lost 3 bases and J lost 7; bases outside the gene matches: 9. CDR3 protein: CASSFTQGNGNSPLHF. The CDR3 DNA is TGTGCCAGCAGCTTCACACAGGGGAACGGGAATTCACCCCTCCACTTT.

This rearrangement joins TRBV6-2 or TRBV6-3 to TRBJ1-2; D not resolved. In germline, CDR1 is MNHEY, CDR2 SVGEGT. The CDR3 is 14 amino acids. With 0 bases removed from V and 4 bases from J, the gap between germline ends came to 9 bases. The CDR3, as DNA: TGTGCCAGCAGTTACTCGATATTCACCTATGGCTACACCTTC. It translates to CASSYSIFTYGYTF.

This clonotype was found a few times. CDR3 nucleotides: TGTGCCAGCAGAGCCGGGTCCCTGGCAGGAACGCAGTATTTT. Encoded protein: CASRAGSLAGTQYF. The chain carries TRBV12-3 or TRBV12-4 and TRBJ2-3, with D uncertain. The CDR3 runs to 14 residues. Trimming shortened V by 6 bases and J by 9 bases, and 19 bases separated the two germline ends.

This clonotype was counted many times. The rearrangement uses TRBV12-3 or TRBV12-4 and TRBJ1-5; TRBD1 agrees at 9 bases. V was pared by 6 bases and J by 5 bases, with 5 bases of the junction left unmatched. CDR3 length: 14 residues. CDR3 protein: CASSRTGDYQPQHF. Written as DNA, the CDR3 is TGTGCCAGCAGCCGGACAGGGGACTATCAGCCCCAGCATTTT.

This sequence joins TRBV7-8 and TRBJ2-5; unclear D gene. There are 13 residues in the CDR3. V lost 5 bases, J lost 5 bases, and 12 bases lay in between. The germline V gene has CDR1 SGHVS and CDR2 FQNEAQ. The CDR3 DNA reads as TGTGCCAGCAGCCTAGACCCGGCGGAGACCCAGTACTTC. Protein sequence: CASSLDPAETQYF.

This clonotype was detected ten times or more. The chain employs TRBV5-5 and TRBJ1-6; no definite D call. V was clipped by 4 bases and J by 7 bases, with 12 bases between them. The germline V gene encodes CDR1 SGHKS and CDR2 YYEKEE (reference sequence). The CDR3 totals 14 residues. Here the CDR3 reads CASSPDGANSPLHF. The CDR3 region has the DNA TGTGCCAGCAGCCCGGACGGAGCCAATTCACCCCTCCACTTT.

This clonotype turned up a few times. As DNA, the CDR3 is TGTGCCAGCACCCGAGGGGGAGGGAACACTGAAGCTTTCTTT. Translation: CASTRGGGNTEAFF. The chain has TRBV6-1 and TRBJ1-1; D might be TRBD1 (6 bases). From germline, CDR1 is MNHNS and CDR2 SASEGT. V lost 7 bases and J 1 base, leaving 13 bases between the germline ends. This CDR3 region has 14 residues.